These 5 T cell receptor beta chains were sequenced from one sample in a study of blood T cell repertoires in COVID-19. The repertoire was sequenced with immunoSEQ multiplex PCR; TCRdb's copy has only in-frame clones and lacks some. The sample has around 300,000 clones, 80% to 95% seen once; the top ten hold 0.9% to 1.2%. The sequencing sample was made of PBMCs or T cells enriched from blood (not recorded which). These receptors were obtained from a woman aged 25-40 years who had recovered from COVID-19.

The rearrangement joins TRBV28 to TRBJ1-5; D unresolved. V was cut by 7 bases and J by 0 bases, with 13 bases left in between. CDR1 is MDHEN and CDR2 is SYDVKM in the germline V gene. This CDR3 is 15 amino acids long. CDR3 in DNA: TGTGCCAGCATCACAACGGGGTTTAGCAATCAGCCCCAGCATTTT. It translates to CASITTGFSNQPQHF.

The chain uses TRBV19 and TRBJ1-5; unclear D gene. Per germline, CDR1 LNHDA and CDR2 SQIVND (reference sequence). V gave up 5 bases and J gave up 6 bases, with 11 bases separating them. This CDR3 is built from 13 residues. The CDR3 nucleotides read TGTGCCAGTAGTCTTCGCGAGGGTCAGCCCCAGCATTTT. As protein: CASSLREGQPQHF.

The chain employs TRBV7-2 and TRBJ2-3; no clear D gene. Trimming took off 2 bases at V and 0 bases at J, with 9 bases between the two ends. The CDR3 has 15 amino acids. Germline-derived CDR1 and CDR2 are SGHTA and FQGNSA. CDR3 region: CASSLQASSTDTQYF. The CDR3 nucleotides are TGTGCCAGCAGCTTACAGGCTTCTAGCACAGATACGCAGTATTTT. Full variable domain (rest looked up from reference TRBV7-2 and TRBJ2-3): GAGVSQSPSNKVTEKGKDVELRCDPISGHTALYWYRQSLGQGLEFLIYFQGNSAPDKSGLPSDRFSAERTGGSVSTLTIQRTQQEDSAVYLCASSLQASSTDTQYFGPGTRLTVL.

The rearrangement joins TRBV7-3 to TRBJ2-7; 8 positions match TRBD2. Germline lookup yields CDR1 SGHTA and CDR2 FQGTGA. The CDR3 is 14 residues long. V gave up 4 bases and J gave up 5 bases; unmatched junction bases: 7. CDR3 in amino acids: CASSSGLAWDEQYF. CDR3 DNA sequence: TGTGCCAGCAGCTCCGGACTAGCTTGGGACGAGCAGTACTTC. The full variable domain, with the rest looked up from reference TRBV7-3 and TRBJ2-7, is GAGVSQTPSNKVTEKGKYVELRCDPISGHTALYWYRQSLGQGPEFLIYFQGTGAADDSGLPNDRFFAVRPEGSVSTLKIQRTERGDSAVYLCASSSGLAWDEQYFGPGTRLTVT.

The rearrangement uses TRBV25-1 and TRBJ1-4; 8 bases map to TRBD1. The CDR3 sequence is 14 residues long. Looked up from germline, CDR1 is MGHDK and CDR2 is SYGVNS. Losses at the gene ends were 4 bases for V and 8 bases for J; bases not matched to a gene: 6. In DNA, the CDR3 is TGTGCCAGCAGTGTTGGACAGGGCTACGAAAAACTGTTTTTT. This sequence encodes CASSVGQGYEKLFF.